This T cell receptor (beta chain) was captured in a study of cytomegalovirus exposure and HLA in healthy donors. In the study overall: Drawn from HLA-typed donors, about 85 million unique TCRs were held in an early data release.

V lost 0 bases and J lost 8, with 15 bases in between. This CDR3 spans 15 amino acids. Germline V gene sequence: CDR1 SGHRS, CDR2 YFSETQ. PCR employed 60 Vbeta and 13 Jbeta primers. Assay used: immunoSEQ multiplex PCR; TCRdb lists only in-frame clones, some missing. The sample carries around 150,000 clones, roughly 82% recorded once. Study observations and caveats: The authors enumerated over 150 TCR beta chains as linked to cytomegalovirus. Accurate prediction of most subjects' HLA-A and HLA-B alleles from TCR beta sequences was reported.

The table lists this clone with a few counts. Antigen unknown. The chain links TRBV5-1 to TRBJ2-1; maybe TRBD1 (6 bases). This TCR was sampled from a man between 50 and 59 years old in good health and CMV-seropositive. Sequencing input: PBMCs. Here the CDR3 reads CASSLAQGSLDEQFF. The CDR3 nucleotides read TGCGCCAGCAGCTTGGCCCAGGGGTCTTTGGATGAGCAGTTCTTC.